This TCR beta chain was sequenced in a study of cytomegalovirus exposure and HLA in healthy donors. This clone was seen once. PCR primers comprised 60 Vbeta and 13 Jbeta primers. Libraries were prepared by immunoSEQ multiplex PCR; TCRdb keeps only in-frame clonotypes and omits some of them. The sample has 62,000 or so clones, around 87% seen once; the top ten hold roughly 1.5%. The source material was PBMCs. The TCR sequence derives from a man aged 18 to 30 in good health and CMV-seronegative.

The CDR3 sequence: CASSFRAAGELFF. The CDR3 bases are TGTGCCAGCAGTTTTCGAGCGGCCGGGGAGCTGTTTTTT. The genes are TRBV28 and TRBJ2-2; TRBD2 is a possible D gene (5 bases). Germline CDR1 MDHEN, CDR2 SYDVKM. V lost 3 bases and J lost 6, with 8 bases in between. This CDR3 is 13 amino acids long.